The subject of this entry is one T cell receptor (beta chain). Its antigen is undetermined. CD8+ and CD4+ T cells taken from blood had their TCR beta sequenced. The CD8+ and CD4+ T cells were negatively isolated, with the TEMRA cells enriched by FACS. This record belongs to a study of CD8 T cells in Susac syndrome. Trimming cost V 3 bases and J 6 bases, with 15 bases left between them. This CDR3 region has 14 residues. Germline-derived CDR1 and CDR2 are SGHTA and FQGNSA. Study-wide findings and caveats: In its TCR sequencing and HLA analysis, the study acknowledged that the number of individuals was relatively small.

Random hexamers were used to reverse transcribe roughly 0.45 to 1 ug of RNA. immunoSEQ multiplex PCR amplified TCR beta CDR3 across 54 Vbeta, 13 Jbeta. Via MiXCR, TCRdb re-called the immunoSEQ multiplex PCR reads, giving one row per CDR3 protein. The repertoire has approximately 100,000 distinct CDR3 sequences, approximately 90% of them found once; the top ten carry approximately 0.12%. The chain couples TRBV7-2 to TRBJ2-7, with D possibly matching TRBD1 (6 bases). This receptor was taken from a human donor in good health. The sequenced sample consisted of CD8+ T cells from PBMCs. CDR3 amino acids: CASSFAGIRGEQYF. The DNA of the CDR3 is TGTGCCAGCAGCTTCGCCGGGATCAGGGGCGAGCAGTACTTC.